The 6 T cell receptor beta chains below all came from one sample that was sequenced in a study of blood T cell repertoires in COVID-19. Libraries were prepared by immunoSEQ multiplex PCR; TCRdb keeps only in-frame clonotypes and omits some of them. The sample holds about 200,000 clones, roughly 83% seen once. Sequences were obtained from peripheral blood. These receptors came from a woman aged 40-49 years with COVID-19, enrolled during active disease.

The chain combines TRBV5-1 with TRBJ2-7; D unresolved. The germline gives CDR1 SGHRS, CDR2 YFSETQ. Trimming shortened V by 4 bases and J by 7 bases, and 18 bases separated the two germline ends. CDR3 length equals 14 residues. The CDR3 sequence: CASSPTLAGGEQYF. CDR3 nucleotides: TGCGCCAGCAGCCCGACATTGGCAGGTGGGGAGCAGTACTTC. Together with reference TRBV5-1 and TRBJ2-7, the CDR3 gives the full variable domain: KAGVTQTPRYLIKTRGQQVTLSCSPISGHRSVSWYQQTPGQGLQFLFEYFSETQRNKGNFPGRFSGRQFSNSRSEMNVSTLELGDSALYLCASSPTLAGGEQYFGPGTRLTVT.

The CDR3 spells CASSETGSYNSPLHF. The DNA for the CDR3 is TGTGCCAGCAGCGAGACAGGGTCTTATAATTCACCCCTCCACTTT. The chain joins TRBV11-2 to TRBJ1-6, with 7 bases matching TRBD1. The CDR3 covers 15 residues. CDR1 SGHAT and CDR2 FQNNGV come from the germline V gene. V dropped 5 bases and J dropped 4; count of bases not matched to a gene: 5.

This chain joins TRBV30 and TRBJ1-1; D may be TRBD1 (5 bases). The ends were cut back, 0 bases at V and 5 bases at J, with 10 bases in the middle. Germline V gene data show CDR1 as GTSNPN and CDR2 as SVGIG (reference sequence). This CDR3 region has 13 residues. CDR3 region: CAWSVGHGTEAFF. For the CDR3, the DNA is TGTGCCTGGAGTGTGGGGCACGGGACTGAAGCTTTCTTT.

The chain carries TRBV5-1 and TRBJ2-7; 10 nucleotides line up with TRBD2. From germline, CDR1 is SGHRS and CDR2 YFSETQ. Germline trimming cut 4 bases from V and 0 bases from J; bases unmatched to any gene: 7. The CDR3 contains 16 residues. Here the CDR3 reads CASSPLSSGSSYEQYF. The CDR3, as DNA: TGCGCCAGCAGCCCTCTTTCTAGCGGGAGCTCCTACGAGCAGTACTTC.

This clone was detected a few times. The DNA of the CDR3 is TGTGCCAGCAACTCTGCCAGCAATCAGCCCCAGCATTTT. Translating gives CASNSASNQPQHF. This sequence joins TRBV6-6 and TRBJ1-5; D uncertain. Trimming took off 7 bases at V and 1 base at J, with 8 bases between the two ends. The CDR3 runs 13 residues. Germline CDR1 reads MNHNY; CDR2 reads SVGAGI (reference sequence).

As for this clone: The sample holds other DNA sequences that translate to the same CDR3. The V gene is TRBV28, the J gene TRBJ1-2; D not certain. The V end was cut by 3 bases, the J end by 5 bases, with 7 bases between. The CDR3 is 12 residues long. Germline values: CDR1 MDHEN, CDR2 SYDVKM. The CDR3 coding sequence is TGTGCCAGCAGTTTGGCAGATTATGGCTACACCTTC. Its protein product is CASSLADYGYTF.